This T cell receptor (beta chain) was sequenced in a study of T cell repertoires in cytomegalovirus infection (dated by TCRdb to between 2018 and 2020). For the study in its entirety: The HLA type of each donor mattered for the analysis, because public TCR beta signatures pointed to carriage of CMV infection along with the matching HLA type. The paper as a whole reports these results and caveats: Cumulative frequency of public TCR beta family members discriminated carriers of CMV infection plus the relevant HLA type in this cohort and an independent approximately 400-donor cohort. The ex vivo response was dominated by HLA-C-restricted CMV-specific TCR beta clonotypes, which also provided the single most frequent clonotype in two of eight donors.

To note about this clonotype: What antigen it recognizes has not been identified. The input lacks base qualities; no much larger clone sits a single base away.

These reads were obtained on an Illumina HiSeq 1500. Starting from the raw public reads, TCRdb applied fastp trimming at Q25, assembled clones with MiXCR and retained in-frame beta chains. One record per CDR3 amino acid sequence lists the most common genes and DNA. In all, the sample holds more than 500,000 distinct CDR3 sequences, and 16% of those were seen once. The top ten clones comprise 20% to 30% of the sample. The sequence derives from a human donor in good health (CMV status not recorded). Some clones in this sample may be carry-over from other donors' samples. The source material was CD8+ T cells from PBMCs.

The DNA sequence reads TGTGCCAGCAGGTCTACAGAGTTGCGGGATCAGCCCCAGCATTTT. It translates as CASRSTELRDQPQHF. The chain is assembled from TRBV28 and TRBJ1-5, with the D gene call left open. A distance of 17 bases separates the germline ends of V and J, which lose 6 bases and 5 bases respectively. The CDR3 runs 15 residues from the cysteine to the phenylalanine. CDR3 DNA is the only sequence kept; it has 45 bases, read in frame from the first base. Reading the germline V gene gives CDR1 MDHEN and CDR2 SYDVKM. The CDR3, completed at both ends by the reference TRBV28 and TRBJ1-5 genes, gives the full variable domain DVKVTQSSRYLVKRTGEKVFLECVQDMDHENMFWYRQDPGLGLRLIYFSYDVKMKEKGDIPEGYSVSREKKERFSLILESASTNQTSMYLCASRSTELRDQPQHFGDGTRLSIL.